Listed below are T cell receptor beta chains from one sample, sequenced in a study of blood T cell repertoires in COVID-19. Here immunoSEQ multiplex PCR was the method, and the copy in TCRdb shows in-frame clones only, minus some. The data show about 120,000 clones, 85% seen once. Sequencing used peripheral blood. All receptors derive from an elderly man with acute or convalescent COVID-19. Each CDR3 is given with its conserved first and last residue. A D gene is named only where the DNA matches it firmly. Not every row has a clone size; where given, it reads once, few, many or a size class.

v_gene: TRBV5-1
j_gene: TRBJ2-7
d_gene: .
abundance: few
CDR3aa: CASSLQEGSDEQYF
CDR3nt: TGCGCCAGCAGCTTACAGGAAGGGTCGGACGAGCAGTACTTC

v_gene: TRBV9
j_gene: TRBJ2-7
d_gene: .
abundance: .
CDR3aa: CASSVAPVGAEQYF
CDR3nt: TGTGCCAGCAGCGTAGCCCCGGTAGGGGCCGAGCAGTACTTC

v_gene: TRBV6-2/TRBV6-3
j_gene: TRBJ2-7
d_gene: TRBD2
abundance: .
CDR3aa: CASSHGLAVPYEQYF
CDR3nt: TGTGCCAGCAGCCATGGACTAGCGGTTCCCTACGAGCAGTACTTC

v_gene: TRBV27
j_gene: TRBJ1-2
d_gene: TRBD1
abundance: .
CDR3aa: CASSLSWTGGSEGYTF
CDR3nt: TGTGCCAGCAGTTTATCGTGGACAGGGGGTTCGGAGGGCTACACCTTC

v_gene: TRBV9
j_gene: TRBJ2-3
d_gene: .
abundance: .
CDR3aa: CASSPRIDTDTQYF
CDR3nt: TGTGCCAGCAGCCCGCGGATAGACACAGATACGCAGTATTTT

v_gene: TRBV28
j_gene: TRBJ2-5
d_gene: TRBD1
abundance: few
CDR3aa: CASSITQGAKTQYF
CDR3nt: TGTGCCAGCAGTATTACACAGGGGGCTAAGACCCAGTACTTC

v_gene: TRBV18
j_gene: TRBJ1-2
d_gene: TRBD1
abundance: .
CDR3aa: CASSGQGDSGYTF
CDR3nt: TGTGCCAGCTCAGGACAGGGAGACTCTGGCTACACCTTC

v_gene: TRBV29-1
j_gene: TRBJ1-2
d_gene: .
abundance: .
CDR3aa: CSVGWDNGYTF
CDR3nt: TGCAGCGTTGGGTGGGACAATGGCTACACCTTC

v_gene: TRBV3-1/TRBV3-2
j_gene: TRBJ1-1
d_gene: TRBD1
abundance: .
CDR3aa: CASSQRDRDTEAFF
CDR3nt: TGTGCCAGCAGCCAGAGGGACAGGGACACTGAAGCTTTCTTT

v_gene: TRBV19
j_gene: TRBJ2-3
d_gene: TRBD1
abundance: .
CDR3aa: CASNDRGTDTQYF
CDR3nt: TGTGCCAGTAATGACAGGGGCACAGATACGCAGTATTTT

v_gene: TRBV6-5
j_gene: TRBJ2-1
d_gene: TRBD1
abundance: .
CDR3aa: CASRPGTGAYNEQFF
CDR3nt: TGTGCCAGCAGGCCCGGGACAGGAGCCTACAATGAGCAGTTCTTC

v_gene: TRBV2
j_gene: TRBJ2-5
d_gene: TRBD2
abundance: few
CDR3aa: CASSELAGGQGDKETQYF
CDR3nt: TGTGCCAGCAGTGAGCTAGCGGGAGGACAAGGGGACAAAGAGACCCAGTACTTC

v_gene: TRBV10-2
j_gene: TRBJ1-2
d_gene: .
abundance: .
CDR3aa: CASSEGPNYGYTF
CDR3nt: TGCGCCAGCAGTGAGGGGCCGAACTATGGCTACACCTTC

v_gene: TRBV27
j_gene: TRBJ2-1
d_gene: .
abundance: .
CDR3aa: CASSPQRGATILGDEFF
CDR3nt: TGTGCCAGCAGTCCCCAACGGGGGGCTACAATTCTGGGTGATGAGTTCTTC

v_gene: TRBV3-1/TRBV3-2
j_gene: TRBJ1-6
d_gene: .
abundance: .
CDR3aa: CASSQGGGLGSNSPLHF
CDR3nt: TGTGCCAGCAGCCAAGGCGGGGGGTTGGGTAGTAATTCACCCCTCCACTTT

v_gene: TRBV6-1
j_gene: TRBJ1-6
d_gene: .
abundance: once
CDR3aa: CASSEAWTDNSPLHF
CDR3nt: TGTGCCAGCAGTGAAGCCTGGACAGATAATTCACCCCTCCACTTT

v_gene: TRBV29-1
j_gene: TRBJ1-1
d_gene: TRBD1
abundance: .
CDR3aa: CSVTHGTVNTEAFF
CDR3nt: TGCAGCGTTACCCACGGGACAGTAAACACTGAAGCTTTCTTT

v_gene: TRBV19
j_gene: TRBJ2-5
d_gene: .
abundance: .
CDR3aa: CASSRGLVAETSRETQYF
CDR3nt: TGTGCCAGTAGTAGGGGGCTGGTTGCGGAAACGTCACGAGAGACCCAGTACTTC

v_gene: TRBV28
j_gene: TRBJ1-1
d_gene: .
abundance: .
CDR3aa: CATRGGQIYTEAFF
CDR3nt: TGTGCCACCCGAGGAGGGCAGATATACACTGAAGCTTTCTTT

v_gene: TRBV27
j_gene: TRBJ1-1
d_gene: TRBD1
abundance: .
CDR3aa: CASSSGTGPNTEAFF
CDR3nt: TGTGCCAGCAGCTCCGGGACAGGGCCGAACACTGAAGCTTTCTTT

v_gene: TRBV9
j_gene: TRBJ2-3
d_gene: TRBD2
abundance: .
CDR3aa: CASRSRGLAGGSDTQYF
CDR3nt: TGTGCCAGCAGATCGCGGGGACTAGCGGGAGGGAGCGATACGCAGTATTTT

v_gene: TRBV9
j_gene: TRBJ2-1
d_gene: TRBD2
abundance: .
CDR3aa: CASSPLPGGGYNEQFF
CDR3nt: TGTGCCAGCAGCCCCCTCCCGGGCGGGGGCTACAATGAGCAGTTCTTC

v_gene: TRBV19
j_gene: TRBJ2-5
d_gene: TRBD2
abundance: .
CDR3aa: CASRSGSTAETQYF
CDR3nt: TGTGCCAGTCGTAGCGGGAGCACGGCAGAGACCCAGTACTTC

v_gene: TRBV19
j_gene: TRBJ1-4
d_gene: .
abundance: .
CDR3aa: CASSMDRHTTNEKLFF
CDR3nt: TGTGCCAGTAGTATGGACAGACATACAACTAATGAAAAACTGTTTTTT

v_gene: TRBV18
j_gene: TRBJ1-1
d_gene: TRBD1
abundance: .
CDR3aa: CASSPVTGGEQTEAFF
CDR3nt: TGTGCCAGCTCACCCGTGACAGGGGGCGAACAGACTGAAGCTTTCTTT

v_gene: TRBV28
j_gene: TRBJ1-3
d_gene: .
abundance: .
CDR3aa: CASSHDRGNTIYF
CDR3nt: TGTGCCAGCAGTCATGACAGGGGAAACACCATATATTTT

v_gene: TRBV6-5
j_gene: TRBJ2-7
d_gene: TRBD1
abundance: .
CDR3aa: CASSLLGQGGYEQYF
CDR3nt: TGTGCCAGCAGCCTACTCGGACAGGGGGGCTACGAGCAGTACTTC

v_gene: TRBV18
j_gene: TRBJ2-1
d_gene: .
abundance: few
CDR3aa: CASSPGGGSSFDEQFF
CDR3nt: TGTGCCAGCTCACCAGGGGGCGGCTCGAGTTTCGATGAGCAGTTCTTC

v_gene: TRBV7-3
j_gene: TRBJ2-7
d_gene: .
abundance: .
CDR3aa: CASSLTMAAEQYF
CDR3nt: TGTGCCAGCAGCTTAACGATGGCTGCCGAGCAGTACTTC

v_gene: TRBV29-1
j_gene: TRBJ1-1
d_gene: TRBD1
abundance: .
CDR3aa: CSVEEPTGTTEAFF
CDR3nt: TGCAGCGTTGAAGAGCCGACAGGGACAACTGAAGCTTTCTTT

v_gene: TRBV10-2
j_gene: TRBJ2-7
d_gene: TRBD2
abundance: .
CDR3aa: CASSDPGLAGSYEQYF
CDR3nt: TGCGCCAGCAGTGACCCAGGACTAGCGGGCAGTTACGAGCAGTACTTC

v_gene: TRBV30
j_gene: TRBJ2-1
d_gene: .
abundance: .
CDR3aa: CAWSVRQGSPYNEQFF
CDR3nt: TGTGCCTGGAGTGTAAGGCAGGGCAGCCCCTACAATGAGCAGTTCTTC